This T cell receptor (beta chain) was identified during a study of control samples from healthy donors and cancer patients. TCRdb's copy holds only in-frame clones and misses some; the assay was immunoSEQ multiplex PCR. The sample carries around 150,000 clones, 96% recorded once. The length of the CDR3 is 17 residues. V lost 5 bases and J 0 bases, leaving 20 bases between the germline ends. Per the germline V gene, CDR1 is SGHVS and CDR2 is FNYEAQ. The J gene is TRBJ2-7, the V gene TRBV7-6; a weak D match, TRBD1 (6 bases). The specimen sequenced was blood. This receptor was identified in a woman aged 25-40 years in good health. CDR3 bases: TGTGCCAGCAGCGCGGCGGCCGGGACACTAACCTCCTACGAGCAGTACTTC. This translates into CASSAAAGTLTSYEQYF.